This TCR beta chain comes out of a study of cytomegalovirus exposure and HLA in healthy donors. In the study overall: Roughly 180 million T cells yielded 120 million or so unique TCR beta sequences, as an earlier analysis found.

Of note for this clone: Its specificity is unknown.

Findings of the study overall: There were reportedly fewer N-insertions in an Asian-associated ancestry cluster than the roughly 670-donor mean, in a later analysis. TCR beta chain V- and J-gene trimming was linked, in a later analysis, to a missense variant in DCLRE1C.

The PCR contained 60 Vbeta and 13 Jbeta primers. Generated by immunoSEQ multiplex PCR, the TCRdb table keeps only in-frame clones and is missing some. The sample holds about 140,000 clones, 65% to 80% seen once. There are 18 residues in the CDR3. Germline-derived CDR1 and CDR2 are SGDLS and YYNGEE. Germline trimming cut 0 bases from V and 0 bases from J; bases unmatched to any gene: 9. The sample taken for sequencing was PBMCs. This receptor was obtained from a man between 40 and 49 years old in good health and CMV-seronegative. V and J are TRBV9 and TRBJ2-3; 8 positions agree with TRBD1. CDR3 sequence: CASSVGDPRQGSTDTQYF. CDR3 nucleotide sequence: TGTGCCAGCAGCGTAGGGGACCCCCGACAGGGGAGCACAGATACGCAGTATTTT.